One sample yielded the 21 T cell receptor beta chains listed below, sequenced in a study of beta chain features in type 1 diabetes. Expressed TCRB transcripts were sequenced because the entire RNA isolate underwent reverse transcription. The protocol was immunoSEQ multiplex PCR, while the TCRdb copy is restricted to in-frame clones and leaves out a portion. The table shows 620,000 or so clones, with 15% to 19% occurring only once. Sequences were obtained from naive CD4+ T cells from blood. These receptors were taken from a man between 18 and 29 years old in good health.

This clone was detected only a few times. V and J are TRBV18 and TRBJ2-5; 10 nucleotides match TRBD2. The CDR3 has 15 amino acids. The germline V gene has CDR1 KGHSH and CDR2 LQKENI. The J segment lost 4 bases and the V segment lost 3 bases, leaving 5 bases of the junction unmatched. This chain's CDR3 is CASSPPGLALETQYF. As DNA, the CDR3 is TGTGCCAGCTCACCTCCGGGACTAGCGTTAGAGACCCAGTACTTC.

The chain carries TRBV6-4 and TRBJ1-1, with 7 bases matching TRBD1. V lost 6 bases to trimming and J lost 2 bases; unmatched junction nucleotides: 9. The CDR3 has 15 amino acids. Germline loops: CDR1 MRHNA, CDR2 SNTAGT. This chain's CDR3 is CASRTGQAGNTEAFF. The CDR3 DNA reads TGTGCCAGCAGGACAGGGCAAGCGGGAAACACTGAAGCTTTCTTT.

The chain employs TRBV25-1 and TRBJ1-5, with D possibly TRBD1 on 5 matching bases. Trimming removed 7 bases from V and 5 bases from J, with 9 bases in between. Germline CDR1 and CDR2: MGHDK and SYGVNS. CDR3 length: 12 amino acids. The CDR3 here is CASNWGDQPQHF. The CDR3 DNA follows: TGTGCCAGCAATTGGGGGGATCAGCCCCAGCATTTT.

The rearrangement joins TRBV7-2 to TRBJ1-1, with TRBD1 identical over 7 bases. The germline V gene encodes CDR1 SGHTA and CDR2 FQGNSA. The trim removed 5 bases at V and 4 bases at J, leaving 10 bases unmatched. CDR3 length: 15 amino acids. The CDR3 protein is CASSPLRGRTTEAFF. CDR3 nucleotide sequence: TGTGCCAGCAGCCCCCTAAGGGGGCGGACCACTGAAGCTTTCTTT.

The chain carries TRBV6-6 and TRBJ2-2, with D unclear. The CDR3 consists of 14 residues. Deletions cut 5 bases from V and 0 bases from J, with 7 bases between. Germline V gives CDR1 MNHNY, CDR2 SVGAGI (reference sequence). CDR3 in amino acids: CASSLGPNTGELFF. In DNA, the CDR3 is TGTGCCAGCAGTCTCGGGCCGAACACCGGGGAGCTGTTTTTT.

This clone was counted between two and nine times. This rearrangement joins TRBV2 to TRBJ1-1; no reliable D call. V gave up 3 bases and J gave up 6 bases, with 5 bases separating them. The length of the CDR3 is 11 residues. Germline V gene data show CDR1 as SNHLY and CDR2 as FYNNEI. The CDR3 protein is CASSEDSEAFF. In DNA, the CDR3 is TGTGCCAGCAGTGAGGACTCTGAAGCTTTCTTT.

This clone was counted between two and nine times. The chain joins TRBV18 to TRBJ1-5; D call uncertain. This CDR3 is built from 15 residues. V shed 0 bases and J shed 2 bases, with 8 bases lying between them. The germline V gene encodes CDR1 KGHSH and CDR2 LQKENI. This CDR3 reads CASSPPSQGNQPQHF. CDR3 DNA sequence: TGTGCCAGCTCACCACCGAGCCAGGGCAATCAGCCCCAGCATTTT.

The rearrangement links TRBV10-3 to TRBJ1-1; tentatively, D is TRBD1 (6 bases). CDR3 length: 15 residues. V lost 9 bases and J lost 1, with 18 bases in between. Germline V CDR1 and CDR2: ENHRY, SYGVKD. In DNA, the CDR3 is TGTGCCATGTCCCGGGACAACAACCCGAACACTGAAGCTTTCTTT. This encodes CAMSRDNNPNTEAFF.

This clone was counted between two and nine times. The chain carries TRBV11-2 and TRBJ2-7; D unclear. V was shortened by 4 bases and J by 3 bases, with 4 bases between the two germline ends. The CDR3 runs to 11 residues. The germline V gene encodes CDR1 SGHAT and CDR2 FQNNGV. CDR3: CASSSIYEQYF. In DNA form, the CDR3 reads TGTGCCAGCAGCTCCATCTACGAGCAGTACTTC.

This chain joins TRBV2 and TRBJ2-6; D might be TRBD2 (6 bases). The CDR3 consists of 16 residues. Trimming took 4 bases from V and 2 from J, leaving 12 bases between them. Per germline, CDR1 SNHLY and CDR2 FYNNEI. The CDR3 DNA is TGTGCCAGCAGTGGTAGGGGAGGACCTGGGGCCAACGTCCTGACTTTC. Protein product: CASSGRGGPGANVLTF.

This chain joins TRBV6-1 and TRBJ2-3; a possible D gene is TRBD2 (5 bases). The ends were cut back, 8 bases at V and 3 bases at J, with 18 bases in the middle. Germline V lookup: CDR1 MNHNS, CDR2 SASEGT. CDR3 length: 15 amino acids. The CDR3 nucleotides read TGTGCCAGCCGGGGTGAAGTCAGTCGGACAGATACGCAGTATTTT. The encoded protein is CASRGEVSRTDTQYF.

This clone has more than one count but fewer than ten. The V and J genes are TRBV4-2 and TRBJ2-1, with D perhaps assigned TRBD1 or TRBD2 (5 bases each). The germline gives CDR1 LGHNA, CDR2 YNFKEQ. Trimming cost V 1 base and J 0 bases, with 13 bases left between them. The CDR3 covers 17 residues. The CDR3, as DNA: TGTGCCAGCAGCCAAGGTGACGGGACCGGCTCCTACAATGAGCAGTTCTTC. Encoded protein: CASSQGDGTGSYNEQFF.

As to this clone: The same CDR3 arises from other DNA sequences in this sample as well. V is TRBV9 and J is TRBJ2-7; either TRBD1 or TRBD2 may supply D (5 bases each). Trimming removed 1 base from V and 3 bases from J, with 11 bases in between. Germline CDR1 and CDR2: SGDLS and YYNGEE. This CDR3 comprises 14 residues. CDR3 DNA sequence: TGTGCCAGCAGCGTATCCGGGACCAACTACGAGCAGTACTTC. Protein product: CASSVSGTNYEQYF.

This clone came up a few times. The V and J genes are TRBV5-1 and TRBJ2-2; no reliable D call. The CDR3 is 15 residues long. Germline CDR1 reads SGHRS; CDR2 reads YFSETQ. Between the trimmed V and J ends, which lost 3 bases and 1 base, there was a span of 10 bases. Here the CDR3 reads CASSWITENTGELFF. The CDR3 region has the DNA TGCGCCAGCAGCTGGATAACAGAGAACACCGGGGAGCTGTTTTTT.

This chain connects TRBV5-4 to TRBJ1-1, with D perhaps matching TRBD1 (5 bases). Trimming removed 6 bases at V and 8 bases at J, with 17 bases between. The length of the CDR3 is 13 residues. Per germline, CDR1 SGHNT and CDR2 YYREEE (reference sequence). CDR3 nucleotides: TGTGCCAGCACCAACCAGGGACCACGGGAAGCTTTCTTT. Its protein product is CASTNQGPREAFF.

The CDR3 is CASSLEGSPGANVLTF. The CDR3 DNA follows: TGTGCCAGCAGCTTAGAAGGGAGCCCTGGGGCCAACGTCCTGACTTTC. This chain connects TRBV7-9 to TRBJ2-6, with D perhaps TRBD2 (5 bases). The CDR3 length is 16 residues. Between the trimmed V and J ends, which lost 1 base and 2 bases, there was a span of 9 bases. Germline CDR1 is SEHNR and CDR2 is FQNEAQ (reference sequence).

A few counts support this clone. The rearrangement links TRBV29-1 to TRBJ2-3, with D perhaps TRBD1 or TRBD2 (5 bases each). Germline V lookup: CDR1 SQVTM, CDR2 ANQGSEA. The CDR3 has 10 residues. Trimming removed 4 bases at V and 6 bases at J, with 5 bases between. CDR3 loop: CSVGGDTQYF. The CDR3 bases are TGCAGCGTTGGGGGGGATACGCAGTATTTT.

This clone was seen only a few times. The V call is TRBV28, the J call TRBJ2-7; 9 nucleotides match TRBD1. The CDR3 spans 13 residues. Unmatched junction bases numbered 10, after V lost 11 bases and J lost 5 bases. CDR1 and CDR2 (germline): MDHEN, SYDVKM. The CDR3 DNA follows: TGTGCCGTGGGGACAGGGTTATCTAACGAGCAGTACTTC. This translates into CAVGTGLSNEQYF.

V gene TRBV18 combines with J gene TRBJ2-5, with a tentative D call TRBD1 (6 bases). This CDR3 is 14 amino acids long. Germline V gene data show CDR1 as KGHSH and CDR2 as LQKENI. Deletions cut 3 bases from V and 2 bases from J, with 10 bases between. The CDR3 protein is CASSPLQGQETQYF. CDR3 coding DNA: TGTGCCAGCTCACCCTTACAGGGACAAGAGACCCAGTACTTC.

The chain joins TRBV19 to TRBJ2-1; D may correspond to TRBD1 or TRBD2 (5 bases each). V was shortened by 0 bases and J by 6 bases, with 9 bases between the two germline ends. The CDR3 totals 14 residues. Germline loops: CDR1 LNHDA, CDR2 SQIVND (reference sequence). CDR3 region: CASSIDSGGNEQFF. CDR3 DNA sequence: TGTGCCAGTAGTATAGATTCTGGGGGCAATGAGCAGTTCTTC.

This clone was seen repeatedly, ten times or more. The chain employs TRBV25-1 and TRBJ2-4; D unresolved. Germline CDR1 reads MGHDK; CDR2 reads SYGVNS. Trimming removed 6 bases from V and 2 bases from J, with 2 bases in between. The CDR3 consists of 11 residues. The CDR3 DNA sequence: TGTGCCAGCAGCTCCAAAAACATTCAGTACTTC. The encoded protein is CASSSKNIQYF.